A single sample gave rise to the 10 T cell receptor beta chains below, sequenced in a study of blood T cell repertoires in COVID-19. The method was immunoSEQ multiplex PCR; TCRdb's version includes in-frame clones alone and lacks a portion of them. The repertoire holds 35,000 to 40,000 clones, with nearly 90% as singletons. Sequencing was done on a sample of peripheral blood. These receptors came from a man aged 55 to 70 with active or convalescent COVID-19.

The chain employs TRBV7-2 and TRBJ1-3, with 8 nucleotides matching TRBD1. CDR1 and CDR2 from the germline V gene are SGHTA and FQGNSA. Losses at the gene ends were 6 bases for V and 4 bases for J; bases not matched to a gene: 8. This CDR3 has 15 amino acids. CDR3 nucleotides: TGTGCCAGCAGGCCAGGGGGCTCGGGGGGAAACACCATATATTTT. The encoded protein is CASRPGGSGGNTIYF.

The chain carries TRBV3-1 (or the pseudogene TRBV3-2) and TRBJ2-5, with 8 bases matching TRBD2. The germline gives CDR1 LGHDT, CDR2 YNNKEL (reference sequence). With 0 bases clipped from V and 1 base from J, the junction kept 4 bases outside the gene matches. The CDR3 is made up of 16 amino acids. In nucleotides, the CDR3 is TGTGCCAGCAGCCAAGAACCTAGCGGGCCCCAAGAGACCCAGTACTTC. This gives the protein CASSQEPSGPQETQYF.

The chain uses TRBV5-1 and TRBJ2-1; TRBD1 is a possible D gene (6 bases). Trimming removed 0 bases from V and 10 bases from J, with 8 bases in between. CDR3 length equals 12 residues. Germline assignment: CDR1 SGHRS and CDR2 YFSETQ. The CDR3 spells CASSLAGTEQFF. DNA for the CDR3: TGCGCCAGCAGCTTGGCCGGGACAGAGCAGTTCTTC.

J is TRBJ1-1 and V is TRBV5-1; unclear D gene. The CDR3 contains 12 residues. V dropped 2 bases and J dropped 5 bases, with 7 bases sitting between them. Germline V gives CDR1 SGHRS, CDR2 YFSETQ. This CDR3 reads CASSFSGTEAFF. The CDR3, as DNA: TGCGCCAGCAGCTTTAGCGGGACTGAAGCTTTCTTT. Together with reference TRBV5-1 and TRBJ1-1, the CDR3 gives the full variable domain: KAGVTQTPRYLIKTRGQQVTLSCSPISGHRSVSWYQQTPGQGLQFLFEYFSETQRNKGNFPGRFSGRQFSNSRSEMNVSTLELGDSALYLCASSFSGTEAFFGQGTRLTVV.

The rearrangement joins TRBV20-1 to TRBJ2-1; D not resolved. Germline V CDR1 and CDR2: DFQATT, SNEGSKA (reference sequence). The CDR3 covers 10 residues. The germline V and J ends were trimmed by 6 bases and 6 bases, with 6 bases remaining between them. This CDR3 is CSALGNEQFF. CDR3 sequence (DNA): TGCAGTGCCCTCGGCAATGAGCAGTTCTTC.

This chain joins TRBV28 and TRBJ1-6; possibly TRBD1 for D (6 bases). Germline loops: CDR1 MDHEN, CDR2 SYDVKM. The CDR3 has 14 amino acids. Trimming left V 2 bases short and J 10 bases short, with 12 bases between. CDR3 DNA: TGTGCCAGCAGTTTACCACAGGGCCGATCACCCCTCCACTTT. Translating it yields CASSLPQGRSPLHF.

CDR3 DNA sequence: TGTGCCAGCAGCTTAGCTCCCAGTGGCTACACCTTC. Translated, it gives CASSLAPSGYTF. The rearrangement links TRBV7-9 to TRBJ1-2; D call uncertain. This CDR3 is 12 amino acids long. The germline gives CDR1 SEHNR, CDR2 FQNEAQ (reference sequence). Trimming removed 0 bases from V and 7 bases from J, with 6 bases in between.

V gene TRBV7-9 combines with J gene TRBJ2-3, with TRBD2 as a possible D gene (6 bases). CDR1 is SEHNR and CDR2 is FQNEAQ in the germline V gene (reference sequence). The length of the CDR3 is 16 residues. V was shortened by 5 bases and J by 4 bases, with 19 bases between the two germline ends. The CDR3 DNA sequence: TGTGCCAGCAGCCTCCGTAGCGGAACCGTCGCAGATACGCAGTATTTT. It is translated as CASSLRSGTVADTQYF.

The chain couples TRBV6-5 to TRBJ2-6, with D possibly TRBD2 on 5 matching bases. V was trimmed by 2 bases and J by 3 bases, leaving 8 bases between them. From germline, CDR1 is MNHEY and CDR2 SVGAGI. CDR3 length: 15 residues. CDR3 sequence: CASSYRGVGANVLTF. The CDR3 DNA sequence: TGTGCCAGCAGTTACCGGGGAGTTGGGGCCAACGTCCTGACTTTC.

The genes are TRBV30 and TRBJ1-4; 8 bases fit TRBD1. This CDR3 is built from 15 residues. The J segment lost 4 bases and the V segment lost 3 bases, leaving 7 bases of the junction unmatched. CDR1 is GTSNPN and CDR2 is SVGIG in the germline V gene (reference sequence). The CDR3 reads CAWSGDRGYNEKLFF. CDR3 coding DNA: TGTGCCTGGAGCGGCGACAGGGGCTATAATGAAAAACTGTTTTTT.